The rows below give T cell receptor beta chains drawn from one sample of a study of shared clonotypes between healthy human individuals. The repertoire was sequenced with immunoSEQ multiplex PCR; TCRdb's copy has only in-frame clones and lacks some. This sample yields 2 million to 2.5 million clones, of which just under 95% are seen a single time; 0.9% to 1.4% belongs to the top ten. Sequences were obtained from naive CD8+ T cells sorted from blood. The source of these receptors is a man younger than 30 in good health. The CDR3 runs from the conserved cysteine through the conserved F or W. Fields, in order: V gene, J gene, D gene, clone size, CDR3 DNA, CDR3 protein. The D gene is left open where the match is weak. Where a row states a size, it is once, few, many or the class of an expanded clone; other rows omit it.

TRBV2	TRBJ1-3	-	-	TGTGCCAGCATTTTGTCTGGAAACACCATATATTTT	CASILSGNTIYF
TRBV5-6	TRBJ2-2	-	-	TGTGCCAGCATGCTAGGGGCGTCCGGGGAGCTGTTTTTT	CASMLGASGELFF
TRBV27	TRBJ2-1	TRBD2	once	TGTGCCAGCAGTATACTAGCGGGCAATGAGCAGTTCTTC	CASSILAGNEQFF
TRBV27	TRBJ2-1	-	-	TGTGCCAGCAGTTCATGGGGGGCCCTTAGGAATGAGCAGTTCTTC	CASSSWGALRNEQFF
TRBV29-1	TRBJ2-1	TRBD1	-	TGCAGCGCTGGAGGACAGGGGGCCAATGAGCAGTTCTTC	CSAGGQGANEQFF
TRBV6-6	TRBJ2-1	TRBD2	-	TGTGCCAGCACTCCCCTACTTGGACTAGCGTCCGATGAGCAGTTCTTC	CASTPLLGLASDEQFF
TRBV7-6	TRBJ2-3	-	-	TGTGCCAGCAGCCTTAGTGGGGGGCCAGATACGCAGTATTTT	CASSLSGGPDTQYF
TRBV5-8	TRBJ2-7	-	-	TGTGCCAGCAGTCCCGGGGGTGCTTCCTACGAGCAGTACTTC	CASSPGGASYEQYF
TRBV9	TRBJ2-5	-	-	TGTGCCAGCAGCCGGGGAAGGGAATCCCAAGAGACCCAGTACTTC	CASSRGRESQETQYF
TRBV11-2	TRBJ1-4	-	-	TGTGCCAGCAGCTGCGTCAGGGCGTGGGATGAAAAACTGTTTTTT	CASSCVRAWDEKLFF
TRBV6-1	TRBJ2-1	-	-	TGTGCCAGCAGCCCGGGACACCCCAACAATGAGCAGTTCTTC	CASSPGHPNNEQFF
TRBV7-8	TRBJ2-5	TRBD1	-	TGTGCCAGCAGCTTAGCATATGGGACAGGGGATTACGAGACCCAGTACTTC	CASSLAYGTGDYETQYF
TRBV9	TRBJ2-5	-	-	TGTGCCAGCAGCGTAGTTGGCAGCTACCAAGAGACCCAGTACTTC	CASSVVGSYQETQYF
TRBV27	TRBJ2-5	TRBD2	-	TGTGCCAGCTGGACGGGGGGGCCTGGGGAGACCCAGTACTTC	CASWTGGPGETQYF
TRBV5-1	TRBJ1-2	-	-	TGCGCCAGCAGCCCCCTTCGAGGGTCGGGGGACGACTATGGCTACACCTTC	CASSPLRGSGDDYGYTF
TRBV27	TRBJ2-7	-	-	TGTGCCAGCAGTTTCTTAAGGGCCAGCTCCTACGAGCAGTACTTC	CASSFLRASSYEQYF
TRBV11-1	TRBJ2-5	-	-	TGTGCCAGCAGCTTCGACACGGAGGAGACCCAGTACTTC	CASSFDTEETQYF
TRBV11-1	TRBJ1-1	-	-	TGTGCCAGCAGCTTAGAAACAGGGTGGAGCACTGAAGCTTTCTTT	CASSLETGWSTEAFF
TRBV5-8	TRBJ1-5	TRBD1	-	TGTGCCAGCAGCTTGCGGCCGGCTACAGGGGGACCCAATCAGCCCCAGCATTTT	CASSLRPATGGPNQPQHF
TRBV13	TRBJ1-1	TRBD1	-	TGTGCCAGCAGCTTAGCTCCCGACAGGGTTGCTTTCTTT	CASSLAPDRVAFF
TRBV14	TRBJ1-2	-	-	TGTGCCAGCAGCCAAGGGCAGGCAGGTGGCTACACCTTC	CASSQGQAGGYTF
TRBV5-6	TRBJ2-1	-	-	TGTGCCAGCAGCCTGCCCTCCGCGGGGACGGTCGGGAATGAGCAGTTCTTC	CASSLPSAGTVGNEQFF
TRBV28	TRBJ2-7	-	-	TGTGCCAGCAGTTTCCTCGGGACCACTCCCGAGCAGTACTTC	CASSFLGTTPEQYF
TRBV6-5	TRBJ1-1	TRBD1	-	TGTGCCAGCAGTTCGGGACAGGGATTTATGAACACTGAAGCTTTCTTT	CASSSGQGFMNTEAFF
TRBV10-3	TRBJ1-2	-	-	TGTGCCATCAGTGATAAGGGCGAGGCTAACTATGGCTACACCTTC	CAISDKGEANYGYTF
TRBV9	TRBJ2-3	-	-	TGTGCCAGCAGCGCCTCCCAGGGGACCTACACAGATACGCAGTATTTT	CASSASQGTYTDTQYF
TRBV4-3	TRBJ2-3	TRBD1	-	TGCGCCAGCAGCCAAGATGGGGACAGGGTGACAGATACGCAGTATTTT	CASSQDGDRVTDTQYF
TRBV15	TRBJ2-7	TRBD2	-	TGTGCCACCGGCGGGGGGGAGACCTACGAGCAGTACTTC	CATGGGETYEQYF
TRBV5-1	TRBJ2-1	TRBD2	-	TGCGCCAGCAGTTTTAGCGGGAGCAACAATGAGCAGTTCTTC	CASSFSGSNNEQFF
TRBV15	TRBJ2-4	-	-	TGTGCCACCAGCAGAGAGGACACTTTAGCCAAAAACATTCAGTACTTC	CATSREDTLAKNIQYF
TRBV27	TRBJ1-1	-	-	TGTGCCAGCAGCTCCTACACTGAAGCTTTCTTT	CASSSYTEAFF
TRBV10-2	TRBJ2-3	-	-	TGCGCCAGCAGTGAGGTGGGGGGAACAGATACGCAGTATTTT	CASSEVGGTDTQYF
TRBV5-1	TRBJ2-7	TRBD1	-	TGCGCCAGCAGCTTGGAGGGACAGGGGGACTACGAGCAGTACTTC	CASSLEGQGDYEQYF
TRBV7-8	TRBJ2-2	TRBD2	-	TGTGCCAGCAGCGCGAGCGGGAGTTGGACCGGGGAGCTGTTTTTT	CASSASGSWTGELFF
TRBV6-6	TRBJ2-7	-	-	TGTGCCAGCAGTTACGGGTGGGGGAACTACGAGCAGTACTTC	CASSYGWGNYEQYF
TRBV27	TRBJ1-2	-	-	TGTGCCAGCAGTTGGGGCCCGTCAGGCTATGGCTACACCTTC	CASSWGPSGYGYTF
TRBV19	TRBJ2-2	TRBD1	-	TGTGCCAGTAGAATGGACAGGGAGGACACCGGGGAGCTGTTTTTT	CASRMDREDTGELFF
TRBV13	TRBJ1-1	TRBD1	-	TGTGCCAGCAGCTTAGGGGAGTGGGGACAGTATCTAACTGAAGCTTTCTTT	CASSLGEWGQYLTEAFF
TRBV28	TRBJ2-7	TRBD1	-	TGTGCCAGCAGTTTTGATTTCTCCGGGACAGGGTTACACGAGCAGTACTTC	CASSFDFSGTGLHEQYF
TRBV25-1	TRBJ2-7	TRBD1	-	TGTGCCAGCAGTGCTCAGGGGGCAGGCGAGCAGTACTTC	CASSAQGAGEQYF
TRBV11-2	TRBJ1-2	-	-	TGTGCCAGCAGCTTTTCAGACAGCGGATATGGCTACACCTTC	CASSFSDSGYGYTF
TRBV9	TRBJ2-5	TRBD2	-	TGTGCCAGCAGCGTAAGCTGGCGGGGGAAAGAGACCCAGTACTTC	CASSVSWRGKETQYF
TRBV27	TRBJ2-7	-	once	TGTGCCAGCAGTTTCCATTACGGCGAGCAGTACTTC	CASSFHYGEQYF
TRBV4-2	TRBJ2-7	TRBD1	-	TGTGCCAGCAGCCAGCCTGGACAGGGGAACGAGCAGTACTTC	CASSQPGQGNEQYF
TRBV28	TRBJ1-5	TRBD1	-	TGTGCCAGCAGTCCGCCGGGGACAGGGGATAGCAATCAGCCCCAGCATTTT	CASSPPGTGDSNQPQHF
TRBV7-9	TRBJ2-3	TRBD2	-	TGTGCCAGCAGTTCGCTAGCGGGGGGGTTCACAGATACGCAGTATTTT	CASSSLAGGFTDTQYF
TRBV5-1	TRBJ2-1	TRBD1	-	TGCGCCAGCAGCCAAACCCCGGGACAGGGAACTAATGAGCAGTTCTTC	CASSQTPGQGTNEQFF
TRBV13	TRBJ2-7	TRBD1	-	TGTGCCAGCAGCGAGGGACAGGGTATGGCCTACGAGCAGTACTTC	CASSEGQGMAYEQYF
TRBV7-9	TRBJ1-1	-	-	TGTGCCAGCAGCTTAGCTAACGGTATGAACACTGAAGCTTTCTTT	CASSLANGMNTEAFF
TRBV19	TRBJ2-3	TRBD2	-	TGTGCCACCAACCTAGCGGGAGAGACAGATACGCAGTATTTT	CATNLAGETDTQYF